Listed here is a single TCR beta chain. Germline CDR1 reads SGDLS; CDR2 reads YYNGEE. Between the trimmed V and J ends, which lost 3 bases and 0 bases, there was a span of 7 bases. The CDR3 has 14 amino acids. These data come from a study of control samples from healthy donors and cancer patients. Sequencing used immunoSEQ multiplex PCR; TCRdb keeps in-frame clones, though not all of them. Here the sample spans 29,000 or so clones, about 85% being singletons. Sequenced input: formalin-fixed, paraffin-embedded tissue. The source of this sequence is a female donor with melanoma. The J gene is TRBJ2-1, the V gene TRBV9; D not resolved. This CDR3 is CASSAVRSYNEQFF. DNA of the CDR3: TGTGCCAGCAGCGCCGTCCGCTCCTACAATGAGCAGTTCTTC.